This T cell receptor beta chain emerged from a study of cytomegalovirus exposure and HLA in healthy donors. The donors comprised healthy bone marrow donors. General study findings and limits: Both high specificity and high sensitivity reportedly marked the classifier's diagnosis of cytomegalovirus status. An analysis done earlier found most TCR beta V segments productive about 87% or about 30% of the time.

CDR1 SGHVS and CDR2 FNYEAQ come from the germline V gene. This CDR3 contains 13 residues. The trim removed 5 bases at V and 4 bases at J, leaving 4 bases unmatched. The PCR was carried out with 60 Vbeta primers and 13 Jbeta primers. Only in-frame clones appear in the TCRdb table, and some are missing; sequencing was by immunoSEQ multiplex PCR. The repertoire includes more than 100,000 clones, about three quarters of them detected once, and about 30% sits in the top ten. Remarks on this clone: Its specificity is unknown.

The sequence derives from a man in his sixties in good health and CMV-seropositive. What was sequenced was PBMCs. The chain recombines TRBV7-6 with TRBJ2-5, with 7 bases fitting TRBD1. The CDR3 loop is CASSPSGGETQYF. In DNA, the CDR3 is TGTGCCAGCAGCCCTTCAGGGGGAGAGACCCAGTACTTC.